This T cell receptor (beta chain) stems from a study of blood T cell repertoires in COVID-19 (dated by TCRdb to the early 2020s). Background for the entire study: Collaborator samples came from the United States, Italy and Spain and covered acute and convalescent phases of COVID-19. The prospective study material was composed of cDNA or gDNA derived from T cells, B-cell-depleted T cells, or PBMCs. Deeply sampled blood TCRbeta repertoires from subjects exposed to, actively infected with, or recovered from COVID-19 were included in the dataset. The repertoires were made available in a free public database intended to serve as a resource for research on the immune response to SARS-CoV-2. The samples were drawn from two sources: the first 160 participants of the ongoing ImmuneRACE study, and fewer than 1,500 subjects contributed by 6 global collaborators. The sample metadata nearly always contained a de-identified subject ID, COVID-19 status, age in years and sex. Where available, HLA class I and class II types were obtained from metadata supplied by the sample provider rather than from assay-based typing. General conclusions and limits of the study: Clinical and demographic metadata were provided uncurated, with the amount varying by source and participant.

TCRbeta CDR3 regions were amplified from genomic DNA by means of the immunoSEQ Assay, a bias-controlled multiplex PCR. The paper's data handling went like this. The number of nucleated cells in each sample was estimated by amplification of reference gene primers within the assay. To quantify the absolute abundance of each unique TCRbeta CDR3 rearrangement, sequence reads were collapsed and filtered. For each sample, productive Simpson clonality was calculated as the square root of Simpson's diversity index over productive rearrangements. Not all clones reach the TCRdb copy of this immuneACCESS table, which keeps in-frame sequences only. Checked studies attribute under half of the gap to unresolved V genes and leave the rest unexplained. D and trimming were read from the DNA, whereas the V and J calls and clone size are those reported in that table. A total of roughly 260,000 clones appear in this sample, around 90% of them only once. The leading ten clones occupy 2% to 2.5% of the sample.

From the germline V gene, CDR1 is SGHDT and CDR2 is YYEEEE. The CDR3 has 16 amino acids, counting the end cysteine and phenylalanine. The sequence is cut down to CDR3 DNA, 48 bases in frame from base 1. Compared with germline, V lacks 3 bases and J lacks 1 base; bases without a gene match: 9. A second Seattle source provided samples from volunteer blood donors who had recovered from COVID-19. Each collaborating institution followed its own protocols to collect whole blood in K2EDTA tubes. For TCRbeta analysis, collaborators shipped samples as frozen whole blood, isolated PBMCs, or DNA extracted from either of those sample types. Notes on this clone: There is no known antigen for this receptor. Base qualities are not at hand, and no much larger clone is one base apart.

Input material: peripheral blood. This sequence was found in a woman aged 45-59 years who had recovered from COVID-19. This chain joins TRBV5-6 to TRBJ1-1; 7 of the junction bases match TRBD1. The CDR3 sequence is CASSSLTGRGNTEAFF. The DNA is as follows: TGTGCCAGCAGCTCGCTGACAGGGAGAGGGAACACTGAAGCTTTCTTT.